The clone carrying this TCR beta chain showed up just a few times. Its antigen is still unknown. This sample is part of a study of cytomegalovirus exposure and HLA in healthy donors. Study results and caveats: 87-base-pair reads could not separate some V segments, including TRBV6-2 and TRBV6-3. Productive status was seen about 87% or about 30% of the time for most TCR beta V segments in an earlier analysis. The classifier was said to identify cytomegalovirus status with high specificity and sensitivity.

PCR amplification relied on 60 Vbeta primers (plus 13 Jbeta primers). In the authors' workflow: The count from a later analysis was tens of millions of unique TCR beta chains, 9 million to 12 million of them shared. Some clones are missing from TCRdb's copy, which holds only in-frame ones; the method was immunoSEQ multiplex PCR. The DNA gave D and trimming, while V, J and clone size come from that table. The sample contains roughly 150,000 clones, about 88% of which appear only once. The CDR3 length is 13 residues. The germline V and J ends were trimmed by 1 base and 5 bases, with 6 bases remaining between them. From germline, CDR1 is SNHLY and CDR2 FYNNEI.

The origin of this receptor is a young man in good health and CMV-seropositive. Sequenced sample: PBMCs. The chain is built from TRBV2 and TRBJ1-5; D uncertain. In DNA, the CDR3 is TGTGCCAGCAGTGAAGATGGAGATCAGCCCCAGCATTTT. Translated, it gives CASSEDGDQPQHF. The full variable domain, its missing parts supplied by reference TRBV2 and TRBJ1-5, is EPEVTQTPSHQVTQMGQEVILRCVPISNHLYFYWYRQILGQKVEFLVSFYNNEISEKSEIFDDQFSVERPDGSNFTLKIRSTKLEDSAMYFCASSEDGDQPQHFGDGTRLSIL.